The next 20 T cell receptor beta chains were all read from a single sample in a study of T-cell memory formation after mild COVID-19. Each CDR3 protein gets one entry after TCRdb re-called the 5' RACE reads with MiXCR. Of 200,000 to 250,000 distinct CDR3 sequences listed, more than 8% were seen once; the top ten hold 20% to 25%. The specimen sequenced was PBMCs or a T cell subset sorted from them (not recorded which). All receptors come from a man between 18 and 35 years old who had mild COVID-19 (a few samples of this study predate the infection). Cell type and time point are not known.

Only a few counts were recorded for this clonotype. The chain employs TRBV7-8 and TRBJ2-7; 11 bases are a match to TRBD1. Looked up from germline, CDR1 is SGHVS and CDR2 is FQNEAQ. After removal of 6 bases from V and 2 bases from J, the junction contained 18 bases not matched to a gene. This CDR3 has 19 amino acids. CDR3 DNA sequence: TGTGCCAGCAGGTTTAGGGCGGACAGGGGGCTAGCGCCCACCTACGAGCAGTACTTC. Translating it yields CASRFRADRGLAPTYEQYF.

A few counts support this clonotype. The rearrangement links TRBV20-1 to TRBJ2-3; the D gene is possibly TRBD2 (7 bases). Looked up from germline, CDR1 is DFQATT and CDR2 is SNEGSKA (reference sequence). The V and J ends lost 3 bases and 6 bases respectively, with 25 bases between them. The CDR3 is 17 amino acids. CDR3 sequence: CSASSPGGLADPDTQYF. The DNA for the CDR3 is TGCAGTGCTAGTTCACCCGGGGGCCTAGCGGACCCCGATACGCAGTATTTT.

This chain connects TRBV5-1 to TRBJ2-3; D is unclear. This CDR3 spans 13 amino acids. Germline lookup yields CDR1 SGHRS and CDR2 YFSETQ. The V end was cut by 0 bases, the J end by 4 bases, with 6 bases between. The CDR3 DNA is TGCGCCAGCAGCTTGGCCGTGGCAGATACGCAGTATTTT. It is translated as CASSLAVADTQYF.

This clonotype occurred many times. This chain uses TRBV20-1 with TRBJ1-1; the D gene is possibly TRBD1 (5 bases). The CDR3 has 15 amino acids. The germline gives CDR1 DFQATT, CDR2 SNEGSKA (reference sequence). The V end was cut by 2 bases, the J end by 2 bases, with 15 bases between. The CDR3 spells CSARSRGRGNTEAFF. CDR3 DNA: TGCAGTGCTAGATCCCGGGGGAGGGGTAACACTGAAGCTTTCTTT.

The chain joins TRBV7-9 to TRBJ1-4; perhaps TRBD1 as D (6 bases). Germline CDR1 reads SEHNR; CDR2 reads FQNEAQ (reference sequence). This CDR3 region has 16 residues. The V gene lost 5 bases and the J gene lost 7 bases, with 20 bases spanning the gap. CDR3 amino acids: CASSLSPTGLGEKLFF. DNA for the CDR3: TGTGCCAGCAGCCTCTCACCGACAGGCCTGGGTGAAAAACTGTTTTTT.

This clonotype was picked up a small number of times. The chain joins TRBV27 to TRBJ2-3; D is possibly TRBD1 (5 bases). This CDR3 is 13 amino acids long. V gave up 5 bases and J gave up 0 bases, with 6 bases separating them. Germline loops: CDR1 MNHEY, CDR2 SMNVEV (reference sequence). The chain's CDR3 is CASSDRSTDTQYF. For the CDR3, the DNA is TGTGCCAGCAGTGACAGAAGCACAGATACGCAGTATTTT.

V is TRBV4-3 and J is TRBJ1-3, with D unresolved. Germline V gene data show CDR1 as LGHNA and CDR2 as YSLEER. The CDR3 is made up of 14 amino acids. V was pared by 2 bases and J by 2 bases, with 7 bases between. Written as DNA, the CDR3 is TGCGCCAGCAGCCAACCGGGCGCTGGAAACACCATATATTTT. Translating gives CASSQPGAGNTIYF.

The rearrangement links TRBV6-2 or TRBV6-3 to TRBJ1-5; 8 bases fit TRBD1. The junction had 2 bases not matched to a gene; V was cut back by 4 bases and J by 6 bases. In germline, CDR1 is MNHEY, CDR2 SVGEGT. The CDR3 totals 13 residues. The CDR3 DNA reads TGTGCCAGCAGTTGGACAGGGCTTCAGCCCCAGCATTTT. Its translation: CASSWTGLQPQHF.

The chain combines TRBV11-3 with TRBJ2-2; perhaps TRBD2 as D (7 bases). The germline V gene has CDR1 SGHNT and CDR2 YENEEA. CDR3 length: 18 residues. Trimming left V 3 bases short and J 3 bases short, with 20 bases between. The CDR3 nucleotides are TGTGCCAGCAGCTTCTCCCTCGGGGGGCCCCGAGACACCGGGGAGCTGTTTTTT. Translation: CASSFSLGGPRDTGELFF. Full variable domain (outside the CDR3, taken from reference TRBV11-3 and TRBJ2-2): EAGVVQSPRYKIIEKKQPVAFWCNPISGHNTLYWYLQNLGQGPELLIRYENEEAVDDSQLPKDRFSAERLKGVDSTLKIQPAELGDSAVYLCASSFSLGGPRDTGELFFGEGSRLTVL.

Here the CDR3 DNA reads TGTGCCATCAGTGAGTCGAGATCGGGACCAGAGGATCAGCCCCAGCATTTT. This encodes CAISESRSGPEDQPQHF. The rearrangement joins TRBV10-3 to TRBJ1-5; D is possibly TRBD1 (5 bases). The CDR3 extends over 17 amino acids. V lost 0 bases and J lost 5, with 17 bases in between. Per germline, CDR1 ENHRY and CDR2 SYGVKD.

Turning to this clonotype: This likely comes from a read error, as the CDR3 has no conserved phenylalanine or tryptophan at its end. The chain couples TRBV6-5 to TRBJ2-5; D perhaps matches TRBD1 (5 bases). The CDR3 totals 12 residues. Trimming cost V 5 bases and J 8 bases, with 12 bases left between them. Germline loops: CDR1 MNHEY, CDR2 SVGAGI. In DNA, the CDR3 is TGTGCCAGCAGTGTTGACAGTCAAACCCAGTACTAC. This codes for CASSVDSQTQYY.

The chain recombines TRBV5-4 with TRBJ2-7; D is tentatively TRBD1 or TRBD2 (6 bases each). The ends were cut back, 5 bases at V and 2 bases at J, with 14 bases in the middle. The CDR3 extends over 14 amino acids. Germline-derived CDR1 and CDR2 are SGHNT and YYREEE (reference sequence). In DNA, the CDR3 is TGTGCCAGCAGGCCCACGGGGGCCCCCTACGAGCAGTACTTC. Protein product: CASRPTGAPYEQYF.

The chain combines TRBV11-2 with TRBJ2-3, with a possible D match to TRBD1 (5 bases). The CDR3 spans 18 residues. CDR1 SGHAT and CDR2 FQNNGV come from the germline V gene. The V end lost 5 bases, the J end lost 1 base, and 22 bases lay between the germline ends. For the CDR3, the DNA is TGTGCCAGCAGCCCCGTGCGTAGGGTAGGGGCTGGCACAGATACGCAGTATTTT. This encodes CASSPVRRVGAGTDTQYF.

A few counts support this clonotype. The genes are TRBV12-3 or TRBV12-4 and TRBJ2-1, with 12 bases aligning to TRBD2. Trimming at V came to 4 bases and at J to 5 bases, leaving 3 bases not matched to a gene. The CDR3 has 15 residues. The chain's CDR3 is CASSSLAGGNNEQFF. DNA of the CDR3: TGTGCCAGCAGTTCCCTAGCGGGGGGGAACAATGAGCAGTTCTTC.

The V call is TRBV2, the J call TRBJ2-5, with D perhaps matching TRBD1 or TRBD2 (5 bases each). V dropped 8 bases and J dropped 5 bases, with 18 bases sitting between them. CDR1 SNHLY and CDR2 FYNNEI come from the germline V gene. The CDR3 runs to 14 residues. The CDR3 nucleotides read TGTGCCAGCCCGGGGCCGGAGCTCAGGGAGACCCAGTACTTC. Its protein product is CASPGPELRETQYF.

The chain has TRBV4-1 and TRBJ2-5; D is unclear. The CDR3 totals 14 residues. Germline V lookup: CDR1 MGHRA, CDR2 YSYEKL. V was shortened by 4 bases and J by 5 bases, with 14 bases between the two germline ends. The CDR3, as DNA: TGCGCCAGCAGCCCGCAGGTCCGTGGGGAGACCCAGTACTTC. This translates into CASSPQVRGETQYF.

Here the CDR3 reads CASSFVQGAEAFF. The CDR3 region has the DNA TGTGCCAGCAGCTTTGTACAGGGGGCTGAAGCTTTCTTT. The chain links TRBV7-9 to TRBJ1-1; the match to TRBD1 covers 8 bases. CDR1 and CDR2 (germline): SEHNR, FQNEAQ (reference sequence). The ends lost 3 bases at V and 6 bases at J; junction bases unmatched: 3. There are 13 residues in the CDR3.

This clonotype was counted between two and nine times. CDR3 in DNA: TGCGCCAGCAGCTCCTACATGGGCATTCAGTACTTC. Amino acid sequence: CASSSYMGIQYF. The rearrangement joins TRBV5-1 to TRBJ2-4; D gene uncertain. There are 12 residues in the CDR3. From germline, CDR1 is SGHRS and CDR2 YFSETQ. V lost 3 bases, J lost 9 bases, and 10 bases lay in between.

This chain links TRBV6-6 with TRBJ2-1; TRBD2 aligns across 9 bases. Trimming removed 4 bases from V and 6 bases from J; junction bases left unmatched: 16. CDR1 is MNHNY and CDR2 is SVGAGI in the germline V gene (reference sequence). The CDR3 has 18 residues. DNA of the CDR3: TGTGCCAGCAGTTCCCGGACTAGCGTTTATACCGGGGGCAATGAGCAGTTCTTC. Translating gives CASSSRTSVYTGGNEQFF.

This clonotype was seen many times. The chain links TRBV2 to TRBJ2-1; 8 bases are shared with TRBD2. The CDR3 runs 14 residues. From germline, CDR1 is SNHLY and CDR2 FYNNEI. V lost 4 bases to trimming and J lost 8 bases; unmatched junction nucleotides: 7. CDR3 amino acids: CASSARNGGDEQFF. The CDR3 nucleotides are TGTGCCAGCAGTGCCCGGAACGGGGGGGATGAGCAGTTCTTC.